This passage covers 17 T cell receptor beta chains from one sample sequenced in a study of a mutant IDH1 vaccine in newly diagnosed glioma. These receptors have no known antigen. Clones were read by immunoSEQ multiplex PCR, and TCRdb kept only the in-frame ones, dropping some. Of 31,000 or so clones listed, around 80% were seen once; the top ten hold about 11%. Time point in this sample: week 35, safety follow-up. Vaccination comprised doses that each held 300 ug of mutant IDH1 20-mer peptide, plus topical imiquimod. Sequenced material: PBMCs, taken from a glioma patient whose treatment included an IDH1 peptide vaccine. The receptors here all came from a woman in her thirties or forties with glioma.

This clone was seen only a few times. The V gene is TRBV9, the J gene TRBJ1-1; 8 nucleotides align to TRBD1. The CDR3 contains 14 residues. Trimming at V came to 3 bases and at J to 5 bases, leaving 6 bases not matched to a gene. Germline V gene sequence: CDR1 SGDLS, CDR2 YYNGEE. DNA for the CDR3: TGTGCCAGCAGCGCCACAGACAGGGGAACTGAAGCTTTCTTT. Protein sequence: CASSATDRGTEAFF.

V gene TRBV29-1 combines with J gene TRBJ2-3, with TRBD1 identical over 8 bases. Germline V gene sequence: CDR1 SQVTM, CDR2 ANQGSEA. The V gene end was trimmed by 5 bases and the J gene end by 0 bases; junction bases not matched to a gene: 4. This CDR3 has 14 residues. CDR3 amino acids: CSVKRQGSTDTQYF. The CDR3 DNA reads TGCAGCGTTAAACGACAGGGGAGCACAGATACGCAGTATTTT.

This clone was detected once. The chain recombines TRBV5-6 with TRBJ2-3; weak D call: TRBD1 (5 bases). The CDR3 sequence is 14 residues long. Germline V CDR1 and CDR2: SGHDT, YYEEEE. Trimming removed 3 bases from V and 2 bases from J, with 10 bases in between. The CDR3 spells CASSSKGNTDTQYF. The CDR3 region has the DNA TGTGCCAGCAGCTCCAAGGGGAACACAGATACGCAGTATTTT.

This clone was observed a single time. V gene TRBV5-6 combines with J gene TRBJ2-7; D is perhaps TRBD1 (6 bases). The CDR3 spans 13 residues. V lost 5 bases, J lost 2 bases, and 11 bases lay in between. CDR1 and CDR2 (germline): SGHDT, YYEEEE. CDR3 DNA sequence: TGTGCCAGCAGACCTACAGGGACCTACGAGCAGTACTTC. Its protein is CASRPTGTYEQYF.

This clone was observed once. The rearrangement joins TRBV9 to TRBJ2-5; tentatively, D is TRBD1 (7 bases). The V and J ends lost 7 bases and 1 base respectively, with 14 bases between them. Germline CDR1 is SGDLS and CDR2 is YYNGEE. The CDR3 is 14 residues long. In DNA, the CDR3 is TGTGCCAGCGGAGGGGGCGGCACCCAAGAGACCCAGTACTTC. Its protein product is CASGGGGTQETQYF.

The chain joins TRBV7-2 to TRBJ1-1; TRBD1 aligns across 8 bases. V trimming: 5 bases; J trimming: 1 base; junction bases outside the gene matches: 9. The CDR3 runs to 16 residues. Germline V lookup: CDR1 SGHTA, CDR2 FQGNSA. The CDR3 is CASSRRSGTGNTEAFF. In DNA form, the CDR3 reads TGTGCCAGCAGCCGCCGCTCCGGGACAGGGAACACTGAAGCTTTCTTT.

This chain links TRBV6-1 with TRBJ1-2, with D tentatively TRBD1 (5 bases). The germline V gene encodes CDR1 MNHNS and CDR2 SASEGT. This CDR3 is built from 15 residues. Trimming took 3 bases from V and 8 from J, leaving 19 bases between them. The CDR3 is CASSDLPTVSGGYTF. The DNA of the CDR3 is TGTGCCAGCAGTGACCTACCGACAGTCTCAGGGGGCTACACCTTC.

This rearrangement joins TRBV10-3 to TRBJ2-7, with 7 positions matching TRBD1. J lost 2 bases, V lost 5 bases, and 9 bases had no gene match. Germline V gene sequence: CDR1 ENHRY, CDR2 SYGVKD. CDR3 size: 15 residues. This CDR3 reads CAISSIRDRTYEQYF. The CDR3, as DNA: TGTGCCATCAGTAGCATTAGGGACAGAACCTACGAGCAGTACTTC.

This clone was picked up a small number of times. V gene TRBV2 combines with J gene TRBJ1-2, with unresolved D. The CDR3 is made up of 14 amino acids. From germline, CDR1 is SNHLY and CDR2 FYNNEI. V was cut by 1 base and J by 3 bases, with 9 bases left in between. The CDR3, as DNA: TGTGCCAGCAGTGAAGACGAGGTGGACTATGGCTACACCTTC. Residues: CASSEDEVDYGYTF. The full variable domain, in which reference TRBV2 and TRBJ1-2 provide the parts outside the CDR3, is EPEVTQTPSHQVTQMGQEVILRCVPISNHLYFYWYRQILGQKVEFLVSFYNNEISEKSEIFDDQFSVERPDGSNFTLKIRSTKLEDSAMYFCASSEDEVDYGYTFGSGTRLTVV.

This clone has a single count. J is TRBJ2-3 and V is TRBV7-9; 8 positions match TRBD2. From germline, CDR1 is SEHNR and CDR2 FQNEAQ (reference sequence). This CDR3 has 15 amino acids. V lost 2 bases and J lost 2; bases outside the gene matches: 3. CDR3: CASSLRAGVTDTQYF. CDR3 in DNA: TGTGCCAGCAGCTTACGAGCGGGGGTCACAGATACGCAGTATTTT.

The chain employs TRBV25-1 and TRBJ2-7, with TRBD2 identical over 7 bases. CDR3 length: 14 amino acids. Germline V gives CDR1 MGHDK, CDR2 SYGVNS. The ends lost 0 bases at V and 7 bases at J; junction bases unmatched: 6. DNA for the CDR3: TGTGCCAGCAGTGAATATGCCAGGGAGGGGGAGCAGTACTTC. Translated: CASSEYAREGEQYF.

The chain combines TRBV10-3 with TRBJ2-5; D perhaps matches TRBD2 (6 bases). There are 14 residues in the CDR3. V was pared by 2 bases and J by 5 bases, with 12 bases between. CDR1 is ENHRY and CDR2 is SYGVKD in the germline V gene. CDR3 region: CAISEGGWKETQYF. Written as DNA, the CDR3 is TGTGCCATCAGTGAGGGGGGGTGGAAGGAGACCCAGTACTTC.

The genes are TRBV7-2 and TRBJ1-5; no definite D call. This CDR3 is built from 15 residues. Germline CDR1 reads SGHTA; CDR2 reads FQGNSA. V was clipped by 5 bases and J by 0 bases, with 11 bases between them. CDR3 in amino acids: CASSVDNFSNQPQHF. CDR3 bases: TGTGCCAGCAGCGTTGACAACTTTAGCAATCAGCCCCAGCATTTT.

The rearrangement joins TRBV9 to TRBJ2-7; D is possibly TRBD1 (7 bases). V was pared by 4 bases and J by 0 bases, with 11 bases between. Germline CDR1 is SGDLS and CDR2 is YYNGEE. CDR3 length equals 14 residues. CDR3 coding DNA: TGTGCCAGCAGCCTCCAGGGGGGCTCCTACGAGCAGTACTTC. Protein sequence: CASSLQGGSYEQYF.

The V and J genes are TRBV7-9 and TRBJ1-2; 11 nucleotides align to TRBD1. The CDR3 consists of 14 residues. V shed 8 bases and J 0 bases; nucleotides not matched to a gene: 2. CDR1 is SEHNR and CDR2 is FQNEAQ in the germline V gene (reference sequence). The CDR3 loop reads CASQGQGANYGYTF. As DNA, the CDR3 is TGTGCCAGCCAGGGACAGGGGGCTAACTATGGCTACACCTTC.

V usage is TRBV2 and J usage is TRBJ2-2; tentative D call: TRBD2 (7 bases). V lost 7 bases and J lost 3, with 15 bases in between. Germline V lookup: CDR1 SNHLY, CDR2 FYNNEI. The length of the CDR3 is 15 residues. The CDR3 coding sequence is TGTGCCAGCAACAAAAGGGGGGGCGACACCGGGGAGCTGTTTTTT. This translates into CASNKRGGDTGELFF.

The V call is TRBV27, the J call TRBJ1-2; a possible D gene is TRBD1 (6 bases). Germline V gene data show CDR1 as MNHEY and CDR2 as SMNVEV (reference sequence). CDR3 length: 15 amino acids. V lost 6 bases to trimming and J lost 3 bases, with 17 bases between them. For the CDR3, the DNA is TGTGCCAGCAGAGAACAACAGGGAAGGGACTATGGCTACACCTTC. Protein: CASREQQGRDYGYTF.